This T cell receptor beta chain was captured in a study of blood T cell repertoires in COVID-19. Study in general: PBMCs, B-cell-depleted T cells, or T cells were the source of the cDNA or gDNA that made up the material.

CDR1 and CDR2 (germline): LGHDT, YNNKEL (reference sequence). V lost 0 bases to trimming and J lost 2 bases; unmatched junction nucleotides: 6. The length of the CDR3 is 17 residues. This clone occurred once. The protocol was immunoSEQ multiplex PCR, while the TCRdb copy is restricted to in-frame clones and leaves out a portion. The sample lists approximately 54,000 clones; roughly 88% were seen once. The chain is built from TRBV3-1 (or the pseudogene TRBV3-2) and TRBJ1-3, with 8 positions matching TRBD1. The sample consisted of peripheral blood. This receptor was identified in a human donor in a cohort sampled during active COVID-19. CDR3 sequence (DNA): TGTGCCAGCAGCCAAGATCTAGCAGGGGGCACTGGAAACACCATATATTTT. Protein product: CASSQDLAGGTGNTIYF.